This passage covers 15 T cell receptor beta chains from one sample sequenced in a study of cytomegalovirus exposure and HLA in healthy donors. The PCR employed 60 Vbeta primers together with 13 Jbeta primers. This table comes from immunoSEQ multiplex PCR, and its TCRdb copy is limited to in-frame clones, with some not included. The sample yields around 190,000 clones, about 78% seen once. The sequenced sample was PBMCs. These receptors all come from a man aged 40-49 years in good health and CMV-seronegative.

The J gene is TRBJ1-2, the V gene TRBV6-6, with D hard to call. Germline V gene sequence: CDR1 MNHNY, CDR2 SVGAGI (reference sequence). Trimming took off 7 bases at V and 2 bases at J, with 8 bases between the two ends. The CDR3 extends over 12 amino acids. The CDR3 reads CASMPGNYGYTF. Written as DNA, the CDR3 is TGTGCCAGCATGCCGGGGAACTATGGCTACACCTTC.

The V call is TRBV7-3, the J call TRBJ2-3; 15 bases match TRBD2. This CDR3 is 17 amino acids long. The germline V gene encodes CDR1 SGHTA and CDR2 FQGTGA. Trimming at V came to 4 bases and at J to 0 bases, leaving 2 bases not matched to a gene. The CDR3 loop is CASSYGLAGGSTDTQYF. CDR3 sequence (DNA): TGTGCCAGCAGCTACGGACTAGCGGGAGGGAGCACAGATACGCAGTATTTT.

The chain uses TRBV19 and TRBJ2-6, with 9 bases lining up with TRBD1. The CDR3 is 17 residues long. Germline lookup yields CDR1 LNHDA and CDR2 SQIVND (reference sequence). With 7 bases clipped from V and 5 bases from J, the junction kept 12 bases outside the gene matches. CDR3 protein: CASTRDREGPWANVLTF. Here the CDR3 DNA reads TGTGCCAGTACCCGGGACAGGGAAGGTCCCTGGGCCAACGTCCTGACTTTC.

This chain links TRBV10-2 with TRBJ1-2; possible D gene TRBD1, 6 bases. This CDR3 has 17 amino acids. CDR1 and CDR2 from the germline V gene are WSHSY and SAAADI. Deletions cut 6 bases from V and 1 base from J, with 21 bases between. This CDR3 reads CASSDDRPTLGNYGYTF. Here the CDR3 DNA reads TGCGCCAGCAGCGATGACAGGCCCACCCTGGGTAACTATGGCTACACCTTC.

The genes are TRBV6-6 and TRBJ2-7; 7 bases fit TRBD1. The CDR3 is made up of 14 amino acids. CDR1 and CDR2 (germline): MNHNY, SVGAGI (reference sequence). V was pared by 5 bases and J by 4 bases, with 8 bases of the junction left unmatched. This chain's CDR3 is CASSLQTGWYEQYF. The CDR3 DNA follows: TGTGCCAGCAGTCTCCAGACAGGGTGGTACGAGCAGTACTTC.

The chain recombines TRBV6-5 with TRBJ2-3, with D perhaps matching TRBD2 (6 bases). The V gene's germline CDR1 is MNHEY and CDR2 SVGAGI. Between the trimmed V and J ends, which lost 0 bases and 1 base, there was a span of 8 bases. The CDR3 has 15 residues. CDR3 amino acids: CASSYSGGGTDTQYF. The CDR3 DNA follows: TGTGCCAGCAGTTACTCAGGAGGGGGCACAGATACGCAGTATTTT.

CDR3 amino acids: CASTLSGSGTGELFF. Here the CDR3 DNA reads TGTGCCAGCACGTTAAGCGGGAGTGGTACCGGGGAGCTGTTTTTT. This sequence joins TRBV18 and TRBJ2-2; 8 bases are a match to TRBD2. The CDR3 length is 15 residues. V was clipped by 8 bases and J by 5 bases; unmatched bases: 10. Germline V CDR1 and CDR2: KGHSH, LQKENI.

The rearrangement joins TRBV9 to TRBJ1-2; D may be TRBD1 (6 bases). CDR1 SGDLS and CDR2 YYNGEE come from the germline V gene. The CDR3 runs to 15 residues. Trimming took 3 bases from V and 3 from J, leaving 15 bases between them. The CDR3 is CASSAPTGRDYGYTF. CDR3 bases: TGTGCCAGCAGCGCCCCGACAGGAAGGGACTATGGCTACACCTTC.

This clone was seen just once. At one end, the junction sequence differs from germline, possibly due to a read error. The rearrangement joins TRBV7-9 to TRBJ1-2; the D gene is possibly TRBD1 (6 bases). The CDR3 spans 14 residues. Germline CDR1 and CDR2: SEHNR and FQNEAQ (reference sequence). The DNA of the CDR3 is TGTTCCAGCAGCCCTTCGGGGGGCCCCTATGGCTACACCTTC. This sequence encodes CSSSPSGGPYGYTF.

V gene TRBV6-1 combines with J gene TRBJ1-2; 7 nucleotides align to TRBD1. Germline trimming cut 6 bases from V and 5 bases from J; bases unmatched to any gene: 6. Germline CDR1 is MNHNS and CDR2 is SASEGT. This CDR3 has 13 amino acids. Written as DNA, the CDR3 is TGTGCCAGCAGGTGGGACAGTAATTATGGCTACACCTTC. Its translation is CASRWDSNYGYTF.

CDR3 loop: CASSFSGRYTDTQYF. The CDR3 region has the DNA TGTGCCAGCAGCTTCAGCGGGAGGTACACAGATACGCAGTATTTT. This chain uses TRBV5-4 with TRBJ2-3; 9 nucleotides agree with TRBD2. The CDR3 extends over 15 amino acids. Per germline, CDR1 SGHNT and CDR2 YYREEE (reference sequence). V lost 2 bases and J lost 2; bases outside the gene matches: 3.

The chain is built from TRBV21-1 and TRBJ2-2; the tabulated D call, TRBD2, remains unverified against the DNA. TRBV21-1 represents a pseudogene. The CDR3 consists of 14 residues. The CDR3 region is CASISLRNTGELFF. CDR3 coding DNA: TGTGCCAGCATTTCACTGCGGAACACCGGGGAGCTGTTTTTT.

This clone appeared a single time. This chain connects TRBV10-3 to TRBJ1-1, with 8 bases identical to TRBD1. The CDR3 spans 14 residues. Germline values: CDR1 ENHRY, CDR2 SYGVKD. The V gene end was trimmed by 6 bases and the J gene end by 1 base; junction bases not matched to a gene: 4. The DNA for the CDR3 is TGTGCCATCAGGCCGGGACAGGAGAACACTGAAGCTTTCTTT. Translated, it gives CAIRPGQENTEAFF.

The J gene is TRBJ2-2, the V gene TRBV29-1, with D possibly matching TRBD2 (6 bases). The CDR3 length is 15 residues. In germline, CDR1 is SQVTM, CDR2 ANQGSEA. The V end lost 5 bases, the J end lost 2 bases, and 15 bases lay between the germline ends. The CDR3 loop is CSVTLGGDNTGELFF. The CDR3 DNA sequence: TGCAGCGTTACCCTCGGCGGGGATAACACCGGGGAGCTGTTTTTT.

The rearrangement links TRBV2 to TRBJ2-1; D perhaps matches TRBD1 (5 bases). The CDR3 runs to 14 residues. Germline V CDR1 and CDR2: SNHLY, FYNNEI. The V gene lost 6 bases and the J gene lost 2 bases, with 11 bases spanning the gap. The CDR3 protein is CASRAGMTYNEQFF. CDR3 sequence (DNA): TGTGCCAGCAGGGCAGGGATGACCTACAATGAGCAGTTCTTC.